This entry features one T cell receptor beta chain sequence. What it binds is unknown. Here immunoSEQ multiplex PCR was the method, and the copy in TCRdb shows in-frame clones only, minus some. The table shows more than 95,000 clones, with 80% to 90% occurring only once. Germline CDR1 reads MNHEY; CDR2 reads SMNVEV (reference sequence). V was cut by 6 bases and J by 1 base, with 12 bases left in between. CDR3 length: 14 amino acids. This record belongs to a study of T cell responses to AZD1222 COVID-19 vaccine. For the study at large: The study pooled second doses at about 4 or about 12 weeks.

General study results and limits: Clonal diversity was possibly underestimated, and white British individuals and females predominated among donors.

The source was peripheral blood, collected on day 0 of AZD1222 vaccination. V and J are TRBV27 and TRBJ1-1, with D hard to call. The TCR sequence derives from an adult in good health. The CDR3 DNA reads TGTGCCAGCAGCAACCCTCCAGGGAACACTGAAGCTTTCTTT. Its protein product is CASSNPPGNTEAFF.